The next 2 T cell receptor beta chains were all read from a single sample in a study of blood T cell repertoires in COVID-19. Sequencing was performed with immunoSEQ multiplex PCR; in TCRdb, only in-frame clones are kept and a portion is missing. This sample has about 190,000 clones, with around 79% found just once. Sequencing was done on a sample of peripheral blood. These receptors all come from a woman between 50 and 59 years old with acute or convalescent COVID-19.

The CDR3 DNA reads TGCGCCAGCAGCTTGGCCGGCAGGGGGCGGTCACCCCTCCACTTT. Amino acids: CASSLAGRGRSPLHF. The chain carries TRBV5-1 and TRBJ1-6, with 8 bases aligning to TRBD1. Germline-derived CDR1 and CDR2 are SGHRS and YFSETQ. The CDR3 is 15 residues long. The junction had 6 bases not matched to a gene; V was cut back by 0 bases and J by 10 bases. Full variable domain (outside the CDR3, taken from reference TRBV5-1 and TRBJ1-6): KAGVTQTPRYLIKTRGQQVTLSCSPISGHRSVSWYQQTPGQGLQFLFEYFSETQRNKGNFPGRFSGRQFSNSRSEMNVSTLELGDSALYLCASSLAGRGRSPLHFGNGTRLTVT.

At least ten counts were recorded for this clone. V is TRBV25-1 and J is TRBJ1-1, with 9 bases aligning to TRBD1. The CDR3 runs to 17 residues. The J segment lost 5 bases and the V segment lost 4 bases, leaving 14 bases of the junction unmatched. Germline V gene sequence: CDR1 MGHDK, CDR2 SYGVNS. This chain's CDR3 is CASSAYPWGQGLTEAFF. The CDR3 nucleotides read TGTGCCAGCAGTGCCTACCCTTGGGGACAGGGATTAACTGAAGCTTTCTTT.